A single sample gave rise to the 2 T cell receptor beta chains below, sequenced in a study of CD8 T cells in ankylosing spondylitis. Study observations and caveats: In ankylosing spondylitis blood, a motif of seven or eight highly homologous TCR beta variants appeared characteristic.

TCRdb used MiXCR to reprocess the 5' RACE reads, holding one entry per CDR3 protein. The table lists around 130,000 distinct CDR3 sequences, roughly 17% of them singletons. These receptors have no known antigen. Material: blood, either unsorted or a sorted T cell fraction (not recorded which). The receptors derive from a male donor with ankylosing spondylitis.

This clonotype was seen a few times. The V gene is TRBV20-1, the J gene TRBJ2-3; D unclear. Trimming left V 0 bases short and J 0 bases short, with 4 bases between. The V gene's germline CDR1 is DFQATT and CDR2 SNEGSKA (reference sequence). This CDR3 has 13 amino acids. CDR3: CSARELSTDTQYF. Written as DNA, the CDR3 is TGCAGTGCTAGAGAACTTAGCACAGATACGCAGTATTTT.

The chain employs TRBV19 and TRBJ1-1; D is unclear. This CDR3 contains 10 residues. Trimming pared 5 bases from V and 3 bases from J, leaving 1 base between. In germline, CDR1 is LNHDA, CDR2 SQIVND (reference sequence). In nucleotides, the CDR3 is TGTGCCAGTAGTCACACTGAAGCTTTCTTT. This translates into CASSHTEAFF.